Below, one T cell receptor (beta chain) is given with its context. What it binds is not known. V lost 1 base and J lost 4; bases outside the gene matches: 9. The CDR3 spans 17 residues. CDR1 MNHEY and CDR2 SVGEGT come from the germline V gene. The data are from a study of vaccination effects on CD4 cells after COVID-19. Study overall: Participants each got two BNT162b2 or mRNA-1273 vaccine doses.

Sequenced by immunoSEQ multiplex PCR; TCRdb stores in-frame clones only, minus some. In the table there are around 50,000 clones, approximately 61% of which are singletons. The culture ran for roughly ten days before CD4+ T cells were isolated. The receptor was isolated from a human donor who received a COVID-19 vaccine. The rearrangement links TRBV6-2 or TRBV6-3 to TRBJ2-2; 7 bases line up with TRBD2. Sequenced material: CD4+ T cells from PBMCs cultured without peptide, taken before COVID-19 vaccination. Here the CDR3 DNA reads TGTGCCAGCAGTTACTGGCCAGCGGGGTCGAGCACCGGGGAGCTGTTTTTT. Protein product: CASSYWPAGSSTGELFF.